This T cell receptor beta chain was obtained from a study of blood T cell repertoires in COVID-19. About the research overall: Material from acute and convalescent COVID-19 was sourced from the United States, Italy and Spain. From T cells, B-cell-depleted T cells, or PBMCs came the material, which was cDNA or gDNA.

CDR1 and CDR2 (germline): MNHNS, SASEGT. This CDR3 is 14 amino acids long. V was clipped by 1 base and J by 4 bases; unmatched bases: 2. Per the original methods: Estimated nucleated cell counts came from reference gene primer amplification. Libraries were prepared by immunoSEQ multiplex PCR; TCRdb keeps only in-frame clonotypes and omits some of them. V and J calls and clone size are as listed in that table; D and trimming were resolved from the DNA. Altogether some 200,000 clones are present, around nine tenths being singletons, with the ten largest covering 9.5% to 15%. This chain uses TRBV6-1 with TRBJ2-5; TRBD1 agrees at 8 bases. The sequence derives from a woman between 18 and 30 years old who had recovered from COVID-19. The specimen was peripheral blood. The CDR3 loop is CASSEGTGRETQYF. The CDR3 DNA is TGTGCCAGCAGTGAAGGGACAGGGCGAGAGACCCAGTACTTC.